Below, 9 T cell receptor beta chains from the same sample are listed, as sequenced in a study of blood T cell repertoires in COVID-19. Measured with immunoSEQ multiplex PCR; TCRdb has only the in-frame clones, and not every one. Here the sample spans about 19,000 clones, about nine tenths being singletons. The sample taken for sequencing was peripheral blood. The source is a human donor in a cohort sampled during active COVID-19.

About this clone: Sequence at one end of the junction differs from germline and may be a read error. CDR3 in amino acids: CARRGPGEAFF. The CDR3 DNA follows: TGTGCCAGGAGGGGGCCAGGGGAAGCTTTCTTT. The rearrangement links TRBV30 to TRBJ1-1; TRBD1 matches at 7 bases. This CDR3 is built from 11 residues. CDR1 is GTSNPN, CDR2 SVGIG, per germline (reference sequence). The full variable domain, rest sourced from reference TRBV30 and TRBJ1-1, is SQTIHQWPATLVQPVGSPLSLECTVEGTSNPNLYWYRQAAGRGLQLLFYSVGIGQISSEVPQNLSASRPQDRQFILSSKKLLLSDSGFYLCARRGPGEAFFGQGTRLTVV.

By proportion, this clone is medium-sized. The gene calls are TRBV11-1 and TRBJ2-5; D possibly corresponds to TRBD1 (5 bases). CDR1 and CDR2 (germline): SGHAT, FQDESV (reference sequence). V was trimmed by 1 base and J by 1 base, leaving 7 bases between them. The CDR3 loop spans 14 amino acids. CDR3 sequence: CASSLEQAQETQYF. The CDR3 DNA follows: TGTGCCAGCAGCTTAGAACAGGCCCAAGAGACCCAGTACTTC.

The CDR3 spells CASSLIGGQGLGSPLHF. The CDR3 DNA reads TGTGCCAGCAGTTTAATAGGGGGACAGGGTCTGGGGTCACCCCTCCACTTT. The chain has TRBV27 and TRBJ1-6, with 9 bases fitting TRBD1. Germline loops: CDR1 MNHEY, CDR2 SMNVEV (reference sequence). The CDR3 has 17 amino acids. Unmatched junction bases numbered 12, after V lost 2 bases and J lost 10 bases.

The chain is built from TRBV6-4 and TRBJ2-2; possibly TRBD2 for D (7 bases). The CDR3 is 14 amino acids. Germline CDR1 MRHNA, CDR2 SNTAGT. Trimming pared 7 bases from V and 5 bases from J, leaving 14 bases between. In DNA form, the CDR3 reads TGTGCCAGCACCGAACAGGGAGGGACCGGGGAGCTGTTTTTT. Translating gives CASTEQGGTGELFF.

This clone showed up just a few times. This chain links TRBV7-9 with TRBJ1-2; TRBD1 is a possible D gene (6 bases). Germline CDR1 is SEHNR and CDR2 is FQNEAQ (reference sequence). The CDR3 is 13 residues long. V was trimmed by 0 bases and J by 7 bases, leaving 9 bases between them. CDR3 loop: CASSLAGASGYTF. Here the CDR3 DNA reads TGTGCCAGCAGCTTAGCGGGGGCCTCTGGCTACACCTTC.

The chain recombines TRBV3-1 (or the pseudogene TRBV3-2) with TRBJ1-4; D unresolved. The CDR3 contains 12 residues. Trimming left V 4 bases short and J 8 bases short, with 8 bases between. Germline CDR1 and CDR2: LGHDT and YNNKEL (reference sequence). CDR3 sequence reads: CASSPGREKLFF. Here the CDR3 DNA reads TGTGCCAGCAGCCCGGGGAGGGAAAAACTGTTTTTT.

The CDR3 sequence is CASSPSDQGQGEEKLFF. Written as DNA, the CDR3 is TGTGCCAGCAGCCCTTCGGACCAGGGACAGGGTGAAGAAAAACTGTTTTTT. The genes are TRBV5-6 and TRBJ1-4, with 9 bases that match TRBD1. The germline gives CDR1 SGHDT, CDR2 YYEEEE. V shed 4 bases, J shed 8 bases, and the junction held 15 bases outside the gene matches. The CDR3 has 17 residues. Full variable domain (missing parts from reference TRBV5-6 and TRBJ1-4): DAGVTQSPTHLIKTRGQQVTLRCSPKSGHDTVSWYQQALGQGPQFIFQYYEEEERQRGNFPDRFSGHQFPNYSSELNVNALLLGDSALYLCASSPSDQGQGEEKLFFGSGTQLSVL.

In this sample, this clone turned up once. V and J are TRBV13 and TRBJ1-5, with no clear D. Trimming pared 5 bases from V and 2 bases from J, leaving 7 bases between. The germline V gene has CDR1 PRHDT and CDR2 FYEKMQ (reference sequence). This CDR3 region has 13 residues. The CDR3 reads CASSRSGNQPQHF. CDR3 nucleotide sequence: TGTGCCAGCAGCCGGTCCGGCAATCAGCCCCAGCATTTT.

The gene calls are TRBV7-9 and TRBJ1-1, with no clear D. The CDR3 spans 12 residues. Germline V gene sequence: CDR1 SEHNR, CDR2 FQNEAQ (reference sequence). V was trimmed by 5 bases and J by 11 bases, leaving 15 bases between them. CDR3 sequence: CASSPGSLAAFF. CDR3 bases: TGTGCCAGCAGCCCCGGGTCTCTCGCGGCTTTCTTT.